This T cell receptor (beta chain) was identified during a study of CD8+ T cells in alopecia areata. Study background: The protocol delivered tofacitinib for 6 to 18 months, then withdrew it for 6 months. Affected scalp percentage determined the severity score of treated patients. General observations from the study: An increase in clonality over normal scalp was evident in lesional scalp, especially alopecia totalis/universalis.

A note on this clone: Its antigen remains unknown.

Regarding treatment: oral pan-JAK inhibitor, 5-10 mg twice daily. Germline CDR1 reads SNHLY; CDR2 reads FYNNEI. Trimming at V came to 5 bases and at J to 6 bases, leaving 4 bases not matched to a gene. The CDR3 is made up of 13 amino acids. Reverse transcription of extracted RNA yielded cDNA, which provided the sequencing template. TCRdb's table, derived via immunoSEQ multiplex PCR, lists solely in-frame clones and lacks some. The sample records about 180,000 clones, approximately 55% being singletons. This TCR derives from a human donor with alopecia areata. The sequenced sample was CD8+ T cells sorted from blood, obtained at week 24, from a patient treated with tofacitinib. The chain has TRBV2 and TRBJ2-1; 7 nucleotides match TRBD1. CDR3 protein: CASSTGAGNEQFF. CDR3 in DNA: TGTGCCAGCAGTACAGGGGCGGGCAATGAGCAGTTCTTC.